This TCR beta chain was captured in a study of identical twins' blood T cells. Notes on the study in general: Twin similarity might stem from environmental factors, not only genetics. Mainly, cloneset size products determined shared clonotypes, twins included. Top TCRbeta clonotypes were shared more with twin than unrelated donors.

The CDR3 consists of 12 residues. Looked up from germline, CDR1 is SQVTM and CDR2 is ANQGSEA. The V gene lost 3 bases and the J gene lost 4 bases, with 9 bases spanning the gap. This clonotype was counted a few times. What it binds is not known. TCRdb used MiXCR to reprocess the 5' RACE reads, holding one entry per CDR3 protein. The sample has hundreds of thousands of distinct CDR3 sequences; about 28% are singletons. This TCR was sampled from a woman aged 18-50 years in good health. The specimen was PBMCs. The chain is built from TRBV29-1 and TRBJ1-1; D not certain. CDR3 region: CSVEGWSTEAFF. In DNA, the CDR3 is TGCAGCGTTGAGGGCTGGAGCACTGAAGCTTTCTTT.